This record concerns one T cell receptor beta chain sequence. The sample is drawn from a study of blood T cell repertoires in COVID-19. Turning to the study itself: From the United States, Italy and Spain came samples of acute and convalescent COVID-19.

Trimming cost V 4 bases and J 0 bases; bases outside gene matches: 9. Germline-derived CDR1 and CDR2 are LGHDT and YNNKEL (reference sequence). The CDR3 extends over 18 amino acids. In the original workflow: Cell counts per sample came from amplifying reference gene primers. Sequenced by immunoSEQ multiplex PCR; TCRdb stores in-frame clones only, minus some. That table supplies the V and J calls and clone size; D and trimming were determined from the DNA. The data contain about 220,000 clones, 80% of them singletons. The TCR comes from a human donor in a cohort sampled during active COVID-19. The chain recombines TRBV3-1 (or the pseudogene TRBV3-2) with TRBJ2-4; 10 nucleotides agree with TRBD2. The specimen sequenced was peripheral blood. CDR3 amino acids: CASSPRTSGWLAKNIQYF. The CDR3 DNA is TGTGCCAGCAGCCCTCGGACTAGCGGTTGGCTAGCCAAAAACATTCAGTACTTC.